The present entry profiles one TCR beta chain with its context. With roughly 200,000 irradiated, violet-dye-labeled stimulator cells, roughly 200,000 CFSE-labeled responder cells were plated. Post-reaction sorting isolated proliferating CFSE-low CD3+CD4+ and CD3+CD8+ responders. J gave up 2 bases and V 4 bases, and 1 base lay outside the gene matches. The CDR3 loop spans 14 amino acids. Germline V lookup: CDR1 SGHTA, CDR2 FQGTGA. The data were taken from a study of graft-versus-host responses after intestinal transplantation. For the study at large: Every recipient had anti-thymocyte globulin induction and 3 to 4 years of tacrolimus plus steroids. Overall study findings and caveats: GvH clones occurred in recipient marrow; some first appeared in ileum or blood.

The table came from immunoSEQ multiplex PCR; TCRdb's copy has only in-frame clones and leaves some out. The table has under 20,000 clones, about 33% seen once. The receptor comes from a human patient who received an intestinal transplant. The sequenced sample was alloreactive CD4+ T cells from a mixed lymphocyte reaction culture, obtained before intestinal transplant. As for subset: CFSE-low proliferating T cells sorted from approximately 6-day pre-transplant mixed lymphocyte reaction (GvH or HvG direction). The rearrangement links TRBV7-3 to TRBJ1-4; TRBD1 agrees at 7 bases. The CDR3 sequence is CASSSRGTNEKLFF. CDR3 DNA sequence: TGTGCCAGCAGCTCCAGGGGGACTAATGAAAAACTGTTTTTT.